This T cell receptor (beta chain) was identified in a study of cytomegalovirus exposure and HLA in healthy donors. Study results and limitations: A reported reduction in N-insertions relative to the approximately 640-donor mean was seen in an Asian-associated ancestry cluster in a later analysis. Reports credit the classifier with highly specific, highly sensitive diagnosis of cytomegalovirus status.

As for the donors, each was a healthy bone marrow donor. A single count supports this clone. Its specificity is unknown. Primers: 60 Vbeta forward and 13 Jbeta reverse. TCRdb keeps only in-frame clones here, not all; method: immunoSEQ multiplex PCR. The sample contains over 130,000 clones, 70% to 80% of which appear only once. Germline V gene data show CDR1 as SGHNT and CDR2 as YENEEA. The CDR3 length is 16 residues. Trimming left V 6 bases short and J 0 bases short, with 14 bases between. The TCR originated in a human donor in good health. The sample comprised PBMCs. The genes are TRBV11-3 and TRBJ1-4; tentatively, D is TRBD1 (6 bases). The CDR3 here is CASRPDSLATNEKLFF. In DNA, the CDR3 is TGTGCCAGCAGGCCGGACAGCCTTGCAACTAATGAAAAACTGTTTTTT.